The next 19 T cell receptor beta chains were all read from a single sample in a study of beta chain features in type 1 diabetes. The sequenced template was cDNA made from the entire isolated RNA. Sequenced by immunoSEQ multiplex PCR; TCRdb stores in-frame clones only, minus some. The table lists about 400,000 clones, approximately 12% of them singletons, with 0.015% to 0.02% in the top ten. Input material: naive CD4+ T cells from blood. Receptors were obtained from a man in his late teens or twenties in good health.

The chain couples TRBV29-1 to TRBJ2-7; 10 positions agree with TRBD1. With 1 base clipped from V and 6 bases from J, the junction kept 12 bases outside the gene matches. Germline assignment: CDR1 SQVTM and CDR2 ANQGSEA. This CDR3 comprises 16 residues. The chain's CDR3 is CSVEGTPLGTGVEQYF. The DNA of the CDR3 is TGCAGCGTTGAAGGTACTCCCCTCGGGACAGGGGTCGAGCAGTACTTC.

This clone was counted between two and nine times. The J gene is TRBJ2-6, the V gene TRBV7-2, with unresolved D. The CDR3 runs to 16 residues. Germline V CDR1 and CDR2: SGHTA, FQGNSA. The V and J ends lost 0 bases and 4 bases respectively, with 10 bases between them. The CDR3 nucleotides read TGTGCCAGCAGCTTAGCTGTGTCGTCGGGGGCCAACGTCCTGACTTTC. Protein sequence: CASSLAVSSGANVLTF.

This clone came up a few times. The chain recombines TRBV5-1 with TRBJ2-5; 8 bases line up with TRBD1. V was clipped by 3 bases and J by 5 bases; unmatched bases: 6. Germline assignment: CDR1 SGHRS and CDR2 YFSETQ. The CDR3 contains 14 residues. DNA for the CDR3: TGCGCCAGCAGCTCCGGGACAGGAGGGGAGACCCAGTACTTC. Translated: CASSSGTGGETQYF.

CDR3 amino acids: CASSWPGQGTYEQYF. For the CDR3, the DNA is TGTGCCAGCAGTTGGCCGGGACAGGGGACCTACGAGCAGTACTTC. V usage is TRBV6-5 and J usage is TRBJ2-7; 10 nucleotides match TRBD1. CDR1 is MNHEY and CDR2 is SVGAGI in the germline V gene. V trimming: 4 bases; J trimming: 2 bases; junction bases outside the gene matches: 5. This CDR3 spans 15 amino acids.

The chain couples TRBV4-2 to TRBJ2-7; D might be TRBD2 (6 bases). V was cut by 0 bases and J by 0 bases, with 15 bases left in between. The V gene's germline CDR1 is LGHNA and CDR2 YNFKEQ. This CDR3 is 17 amino acids long. The CDR3: CASSQDLLAGSSYEQYF. The DNA for the CDR3 is TGTGCCAGCAGCCAAGATCTTTTGGCGGGGAGCTCCTACGAGCAGTACTTC.

This clone has only one observation. The chain recombines TRBV4-1 with TRBJ2-1, with TRBD2 matching 13 bases. There are 16 residues in the CDR3. Germline lookup yields CDR1 MGHRA and CDR2 YSYEKL. The V gene end was trimmed by 1 base and the J gene end by 6 bases; junction bases not matched to a gene: 3. CDR3 amino acids: CASSQAGTSGTNEQFF. Written as DNA, the CDR3 is TGCGCCAGCAGCCAAGCCGGGACTAGCGGGACCAATGAGCAGTTCTTC.

V usage is TRBV7-2 and J usage is TRBJ2-5; 9 bases map to TRBD2. Trimming took 4 bases from V and 5 from J; bases not matched to a gene: 14. Germline CDR1 is SGHTA and CDR2 is FQGNSA. The length of the CDR3 is 17 residues. The CDR3 DNA sequence: TGTGCCAGCAGCTCGAGGCCAGCGGGAGGACGGGTGGAGACCCAGTACTTC. Encoded protein: CASSSRPAGGRVETQYF.

For the CDR3, the DNA is TGTGCCAGCAGCTCCACAGGGAACTCGCAGTATTTT. Residues: CASSSTGNSQYF. The J gene is TRBJ2-3, the V gene TRBV11-2, with D maybe TRBD1 (6 bases). Germline assignment: CDR1 SGHAT and CDR2 FQNNGV. Trimming shortened V by 4 bases and J by 10 bases, and 12 bases separated the two germline ends. The CDR3 has 12 amino acids.

There are a few counts of this clone. This chain uses TRBV9 with TRBJ1-1, with no clear D. Trimming stripped 0 bases from V and 10 bases from J, with 13 bases between. Per germline, CDR1 SGDLS and CDR2 YYNGEE. CDR3 length: 13 residues. For the CDR3, the DNA is TGTGCCAGCAGCGTAGAGCCCGAGATGGTAGCTTTCTTT. Encoded protein: CASSVEPEMVAFF.

The J gene is TRBJ1-6, the V gene TRBV30; unclear D gene. V lost 4 bases and J 10 bases, leaving 11 bases between the germline ends. The V gene's germline CDR1 is GTSNPN and CDR2 SVGIG (reference sequence). The CDR3 totals 12 residues. The chain's CDR3 is CAWTRIESPLHF. CDR3 nucleotides: TGTGCCTGGACTCGCATTGAGTCACCCCTCCACTTT.

This clone was found a few times. The V gene is TRBV6-1, the J gene TRBJ2-7, with TRBD1 identical over 7 bases. Per germline, CDR1 MNHNS and CDR2 SASEGT. The ends lost 6 bases at V and 3 bases at J; junction bases unmatched: 5. This CDR3 is 13 amino acids long. CDR3 residues: CASRKDRLYEQYF. CDR3 nucleotides: TGTGCCAGCAGAAAGGACAGGCTCTACGAGCAGTACTTC.

V gene TRBV15 combines with J gene TRBJ1-2, with 8 positions matching TRBD1. Trimming removed 7 bases from V and 0 bases from J; junction bases left unmatched: 10. The CDR3 is 16 amino acids. The germline V gene encodes CDR1 LNHNV and CDR2 YYDKDF (reference sequence). CDR3 bases: TGTGCCACCAACACAGGGGGTTCCTATACTAACTATGGCTACACCTTC. This codes for CATNTGGSYTNYGYTF.

V is TRBV6-4 and J is TRBJ2-1, with TRBD2 identical over 8 bases. CDR1 is MRHNA and CDR2 is SNTAGT in the germline V gene. The CDR3 is 15 amino acids. J was trimmed by 2 bases and V by 6 bases; bases with no gene match: 6. DNA of the CDR3: TGTGCCAGCAGCCCCGTAGCGGGACCCTACAATGAGCAGTTCTTC. It yields the protein CASSPVAGPYNEQFF.

This clone is a singleton in its sample. The chain combines TRBV19 with TRBJ2-7; D uncertain. The germline gives CDR1 LNHDA, CDR2 SQIVND (reference sequence). The length of the CDR3 is 13 residues. V gave up 3 bases and J gave up 4 bases, with 10 bases separating them. DNA of the CDR3: TGTGCCAGTAGTATCGGGTTAATATACGAGCAGTACTTC. This sequence encodes CASSIGLIYEQYF.

Remarks on this clone: The identical CDR3 is also encoded by other nucleotide sequences in the sample. The J gene is TRBJ2-1, the V gene TRBV7-3; the D gene is possibly TRBD2 (5 bases). Germline CDR1 reads SGHTA; CDR2 reads FQGTGA. This CDR3 comprises 12 residues. Trimming shortened V by 3 bases and J by 6 bases, and 6 bases separated the two germline ends. CDR3 sequence: CASSLSGNEQFF. Written as DNA, the CDR3 is TGTGCCAGCAGCTTGAGCGGCAATGAGCAGTTCTTC.

This clone occurred a few times. The chain combines TRBV30 with TRBJ1-4; the D is unclear. Germline V gene data show CDR1 as GTSNPN and CDR2 as SVGIG (reference sequence). V was shortened by 5 bases and J by 8 bases, with 9 bases between the two germline ends. The CDR3 loop spans 11 amino acids. In DNA, the CDR3 is TGTGCCTGGTCCGAGCGGGAAAAACTGTTTTTT. Residues: CAWSEREKLFF.

The rearrangement joins TRBV30 to TRBJ1-2; 8 bases match TRBD1. The CDR3 length is 15 residues. The germline V gene encodes CDR1 GTSNPN and CDR2 SVGIG (reference sequence). Germline trimming cut 2 bases from V and 4 bases from J; bases unmatched to any gene: 9. CDR3 DNA sequence: TGTGCCTGGAGTCCCCTTCGGACAGGGATCTATGGCTACACCTTC. Its protein is CAWSPLRTGIYGYTF.

The chain carries TRBV30 and TRBJ1-1; maybe TRBD1 (5 bases). V was cut by 1 base and J by 3 bases, with 27 bases left in between. Germline CDR1 reads GTSNPN; CDR2 reads SVGIG (reference sequence). This CDR3 region has 19 residues. CDR3 sequence: CAWSANYALQGKKDTEAFF. The CDR3, as DNA: TGTGCCTGGAGTGCTAACTACGCGCTTCAGGGTAAGAAGGACACTGAAGCTTTCTTT.

There are a few counts of this clone. The chain employs TRBV15 and TRBJ2-3; D is unclear. Germline V gene sequence: CDR1 LNHNV, CDR2 YYDKDF (reference sequence). The CDR3 totals 16 residues. With 1 base removed from V and 1 base from J, the gap between germline ends came to 12 bases. The CDR3 sequence: CATSRGLGEGTDTQYF. CDR3 sequence (DNA): TGTGCCACCAGCAGAGGTCTCGGCGAGGGCACAGATACGCAGTATTTT.